This T cell receptor beta chain was observed in a study of blood T cell repertoires in COVID-19. For the study at large: Acute-phase and convalescent COVID-19 samples originated in the United States, Italy and Spain. PBMCs, B-cell-depleted T cells, or T cells provided the cDNA or gDNA that made up the material.

Germline CDR1 is MDHEN and CDR2 is SYDVKM. The CDR3 spans 15 residues. J lost 1 base, V lost 1 base, and 2 bases had no gene match. Under the authors' procedure: Amplifying reference gene primers gave estimates of nucleated cell counts. Libraries were prepared by immunoSEQ multiplex PCR; TCRdb keeps only in-frame clonotypes and omits some of them. D and trimming come from the DNA, and the V and J calls and clone size come from that table. The table includes 90,000 to 130,000 clones, 82% detected once. This TCR came from a man between 65 and 85 years old with acute or convalescent COVID-19. The sequencing sample was made of peripheral blood. The rearrangement joins TRBV28 to TRBJ2-3; 7 bases map to TRBD2. In DNA form, the CDR3 reads TGTGCCAGCAGTTTATCGGGGGGACGCACAGATACGCAGTATTTT. Protein product: CASSLSGGRTDTQYF.